This T cell receptor beta chain came from a study of T cell responses to AZD1222 COVID-19 vaccine. As for this clone: As yet, its antigen is unknown.

Study results and limitations: Clonal diversity was possibly underestimated, and the donors were mostly white British, with more females. An increase in Spike-specific TCR breadth and depth was observed after two AZD1222 doses. Just 5 to 7 AZD1222 recipients were seropositive at baseline. A reported finding is that nearly half of spike-specific TCRs target unmutated variant regions.

The germline CDR1 and CDR2 sequences are SGHKS and YYEKEE (reference sequence). V was clipped by 2 bases and J by 8 bases, with 13 bases between them. The CDR3 length is 14 residues. Profiling relied on immunoSEQ multiplex PCR, and the TCRdb table lists in-frame clones only, not all of them. This table has about 72,000 clones, 80% to 90% appearing once. This receptor was obtained from an adult who received the AZD1222 COVID-19 vaccine. The chain uses TRBV5-5 and TRBJ1-4; D not resolved. Sequenced here: peripheral blood, sampled 28 days after the second AZD1222 dose. The CDR3 DNA sequence: TGTGCCAGCAGCTTAAATGGTAATTGGGAAAAACTGTTTTTT. The encoded protein is CASSLNGNWEKLFF.